A selection of T cell receptor beta chains follows, all from one sample in a study of T-cell memory formation after mild COVID-19. TCRdb independently ran MiXCR on the 5' RACE reads; one entry per CDR3 protein. Of 400,000 to 450,000 distinct CDR3 sequences in the sample, about a sixth were seen once. Sequencing used PBMCs or a T cell subset sorted from them (not recorded which). These receptors all stem from a man aged 18 to 35 who had mild COVID-19 (a few samples of this study predate the infection). Cell type and time point are not known. Both conserved end residues are part of each CDR3. Fields, in order: D gene, J gene, V gene, clone size, CDR3 DNA, CDR3 protein. The D gene is left open where the match is weak. Rows may omit the clone size; those that give it use once, few, many or a size class.

. | TRBJ1-1 | TRBV12-3/TRBV12-4 | . | TGTGCCAGCAGTTTTGAGGGGAGGACTGAAGCTTTCTTT | CASSFEGRTEAFF
. | TRBJ1-2 | TRBV2 | few | TGTGCCAGCAGTGATCAGAAGACCTATGGCTACACCTTC | CASSDQKTYGYTF
. | TRBJ1-2 | TRBV9 | . | TGTGCCAGCAGCGTCAGTGGTACCAGGGACAACTATGGCTACACCTTC | CASSVSGTRDNYGYTF
. | TRBJ2-5 | TRBV5-1 | many | TGCGCCAGCAGCTTGGGGACTACTAAAGAGACCCAGTACTTC | CASSLGTTKETQYF
. | TRBJ2-7 | TRBV5-4 | . | TGTGCCAGCAGTCTCTTGGGGTTTTCTTACGAGCAGTACTTC | CASSLLGFSYEQYF
. | TRBJ2-7 | TRBV7-9 | . | TGTGCCAGCAGCGGACCGGCGGAGGGTCCGGGTCAGATTGGGAGCTTC | CASSGPAEGPGQIGSF
. | TRBJ1-2 | TRBV29-1 | . | TGCAGCGTTGAAGTCGGGGCAGGGAAAAATGGCTACACCTTC | CSVEVGAGKNGYTF
. | TRBJ2-3 | TRBV5-1 | . | TGCGCCAGCAGCACCCCGAAGGATACGCAGTATTTT | CASSTPKDTQYF
TRBD1 | TRBJ1-1 | TRBV12-3/TRBV12-4 | few | TGTGCCAGCGGACAGGGATTGAACACTGAAGCTTTCTTT | CASGQGLNTEAFF
TRBD1 | TRBJ2-6 | TRBV7-3 | . | TGTGCCAGCAGCTTGACAGGGACAGGGGCCAACGTCCTGACTTTC | CASSLTGTGANVLTF
. | TRBJ1-2 | TRBV12-3/TRBV12-4 | few | TGTGCCAGCAAACTTAACGGGGGACAAGGAAACAATGGCTACACCTTC | CASKLNGGQGNNGYTF
. | TRBJ2-1 | TRBV6-5 | . | TGTGCCAGCAGGTTTGACTGGACCAATAGGGAGCAGTTCTTC | CASRFDWTNREQFF
. | TRBJ2-3 | TRBV11-3 | few | TGTGCCAGCAGCTCTGGGCGCACTAGCACAGATACGCAGTATTTT | CASSSGRTSTDTQYF
TRBD1 | TRBJ1-2 | TRBV18 | few | TGTGCCAGCTCACCCCCGGACAGGGGACACTATGGCTACACCTTC | CASSPPDRGHYGYTF
. | TRBJ1-3 | TRBV12-3/TRBV12-4 | few | TGTGCCAGCAGTTTTTTCCTCCCTGGAAACACCATATATTTT | CASSFFLPGNTIYF
. | TRBJ2-5 | TRBV29-1 | . | TGCAGCGTTGAAGGAACAGAGGGGGAGACCCAGTACTTC | CSVEGTEGETQYF
TRBD2 | TRBJ2-1 | TRBV12-3/TRBV12-4 | few | TGTGCCAGCCGCCCCAGGAGACTAGCGGGGGGACGACACGATGAGCAGTTCTTC | CASRPRRLAGGRHDEQFF
TRBD2 | TRBJ2-1 | TRBV20-1 | . | TGCAGTGCTAGAGAGGACGTGGGGGGGGACTACAATGAGCAGTTCTTC | CSAREDVGGDYNEQFF
. | TRBJ1-3 | TRBV29-1 | . | TGCAGCGTCACAACAGGGCTGAGAGGAAACACCATATATTTT | CSVTTGLRGNTIYF
TRBD2 | TRBJ2-2 | TRBV4-1 | . | TGCGCCAGCAGCCGCGCGGGGGGGTACACCGGGGAGCTGTTTTTT | CASSRAGGYTGELFF
. | TRBJ1-1 | TRBV29-1 | many | TGCAGCGCCCGGGTCACTGAAGCTTTCTTT | CSARVTEAFF
. | TRBJ1-1 | TRBV29-1 | few | TGCAGCGGCAGGGACACTGAAGCTTTCTTT | CSGRDTEAFF
. | TRBJ1-5 | TRBV19 | few | TGTGCCAGTGTTCGGATTCCAAATAGCAATCAGCCCCAGCATTTT | CASVRIPNSNQPQHF
TRBD1 | TRBJ2-3 | TRBV18 | . | TGTGCCAGCTCGCCGGGACAGCTCGGCGCAGATACGCAGTATTTT | CASSPGQLGADTQYF
. | TRBJ2-1 | TRBV20-1 | . | TGCAGTGCTAGATGGGGCGGGTCCTACAATGAGCAGTTCTTC | CSARWGGSYNEQFF
. | TRBJ2-2 | TRBV7-9 | few | TGTGCCAGCAGCGGGGAGTCGAACACCGGGGAGCTGTTTTTT | CASSGESNTGELFF
TRBD1 | TRBJ1-2 | TRBV18 | few | TGTGCCAGCTCACCACCCGGGACAGTCTATGGCTACACCTTC | CASSPPGTVYGYTF
. | TRBJ2-2 | TRBV29-1 | . | TGCAGCGTTGAAGTTTACGGGGAGCTGTTTTTT | CSVEVYGELFF
TRBD2 | TRBJ2-1 | TRBV7-7 | many | TGTGCCAGCAGCCCTACTAGCGGGGTAAGCTCCTACAATGAGCAGTTCTTC | CASSPTSGVSSYNEQFF
. | TRBJ2-2 | TRBV7-8 | . | TGTGCCAGCAGCTTAGCGTTAATAGCGGCGAACACCGGGGAGCTGTTTTTT | CASSLALIAANTGELFF
. | TRBJ1-2 | TRBV27 | . | TGTGCCAGCAGTCCGGGGATGACTACTGGCTACACCTTC | CASSPGMTTGYTF
. | TRBJ2-1 | TRBV10-3 | . | TGTGCCATTTCGGGGAGGCAGGGATCGATAAATGAGCAGTTCTTC | CAISGRQGSINEQFF
TRBD1 | TRBJ2-5 | TRBV23-1 | . | TGCGCCAGCAGTCAATTCCCCTTCTATCGAGACAGGGGGAAAGAGACCCAGTACTTC | CASSQFPFYRDRGKETQYF
. | TRBJ2-1 | TRBV7-2 | . | TGTGCCAGCAGCAGGACACGGAACGAGCAGTTCTTC | CASSRTRNEQFF
. | TRBJ2-3 | TRBV3-1 | . | TGTGCCAGCAGCCAAGAAAGACATCCACGGTGGGATACGCAGTATTTT | CASSQERHPRWDTQYF
. | TRBJ2-7 | TRBV6-5 | few | TGTGCCAGCAGTTACTCGGCCGGGAACTACGAGCAGTACTTC | CASSYSAGNYEQYF
. | TRBJ2-3 | TRBV7-2 | . | TGTGCCAGCAGTTATATCACAGATACGCAGTATTTT | CASSYITDTQYF
. | TRBJ2-5 | TRBV28 | few | TGTGCCAGCAGGACCGCGGGGGCTCAAGAGACCCAGTACTTC | CASRTAGAQETQYF
TRBD1 | TRBJ1-3 | TRBV6-5 | . | TGTGCCAGCAGTTACGCGAATCCGGGACAGGCTGGAAACACCATATATTTT | CASSYANPGQAGNTIYF
. | TRBJ2-1 | TRBV6-1 | . | TGTGCCAGCAGTGAAGCGACCAATTTCAATGAGCAGTTCTTC | CASSEATNFNEQFF